These 11 T cell receptor beta chains originate from one sample sequenced in a study of blood T cells in healthy people across ages. Together with a sample-barcoded 5' primer, a J-beta primer mix was included in a second PCR lasting roughly 6 to 12 cycles. TCRdb independently ran MiXCR on the 5' RACE reads; one entry per CDR3 protein. The table includes 650,000 to 1,000,000 distinct CDR3 sequences, about 42% detected once. The sample was blood. These receptors all come from a man older than 75 in good health.

This chain joins TRBV7-2 and TRBJ2-3, with D perhaps TRBD2 (6 bases). The V gene lost 6 bases and the J gene lost 4 bases, with 14 bases spanning the gap. CDR1 and CDR2 (germline): SGHTA, FQGNSA. This CDR3 is 14 amino acids long. The CDR3 spells CASSSSPGADTQYF. CDR3 bases: TGTGCCAGCAGTTCGAGCCCGGGGGCAGATACGCAGTATTTT.

This clonotype was seen more than once but under ten times. The V and J genes are TRBV5-1 and TRBJ2-7; no clear D. Germline assignment: CDR1 SGHRS and CDR2 YFSETQ. CDR3 size: 15 residues. Trimming removed 3 bases from V and 2 bases from J, with 15 bases in between. In DNA form, the CDR3 reads TGCGCCAGCAGCTATGACCCTAGGGAAACCTACGAGCAGTACTTC. It is translated as CASSYDPRETYEQYF.

The rearrangement uses TRBV20-1 and TRBJ2-1; 8 positions match TRBD2. The assigned J gene may be wrong: the sequence end matches TRBJ2-7 better. CDR3 length: 16 residues. Looked up from germline, CDR1 is DFQATT and CDR2 is SNEGSKA (reference sequence). The chain's CDR3 is CSAREASGPTYNEQYF. CDR3 coding DNA: TGCAGTGCTAGAGAGGCTAGCGGGCCAACCTACAATGAGCAGTACTTC.

This clonotype has just a few counts. This CDR3 is CASSLKLGTAGANVLTF. Here the CDR3 DNA reads TGTGCCAGCAGCTTAAAATTAGGGACGGCTGGGGCCAACGTCCTGACTTTC. The rearrangement links TRBV7-2 to TRBJ2-6; D possibly matches TRBD1 or TRBD2 (5 bases each). Trimming pared 2 bases from V and 2 bases from J, leaving 13 bases between. The CDR3 has 17 residues. Germline-derived CDR1 and CDR2 are SGHTA and FQGNSA.

The chain is built from TRBV5-5 and TRBJ1-3; D may be TRBD1 (5 bases). Trimming shortened V by 2 bases and J by 2 bases, and 11 bases separated the two germline ends. This CDR3 comprises 15 residues. Germline V gene sequence: CDR1 SGHKS, CDR2 YYEKEE (reference sequence). The chain's CDR3 is CASSFGAAPGNTIYF. The CDR3 DNA is TGTGCCAGCAGCTTTGGGGCAGCTCCTGGAAACACCATATATTTT.

This rearrangement joins TRBV7-9 to TRBJ2-7; TRBD2 matches 7 bases. CDR1 and CDR2 from the germline V gene are SEHNR and FQNEAQ (reference sequence). The trim removed 4 bases at V and 0 bases at J, leaving 6 bases unmatched. The CDR3 extends over 15 amino acids. CDR3 sequence: CASSSQLATSYEQYF. CDR3 sequence (DNA): TGTGCCAGCAGCTCTCAACTAGCGACCTCCTACGAGCAGTACTTC. Based on the CDR3 plus reference TRBV7-9 and TRBJ2-7, the full variable domain is DTGVSQNPRHKITKRGQNVTFRCDPISEHNRLYWYRQTLGQGPEFLTYFQNEAQLEKSRLLSDRFSAERPKGSFSTLEIQRTEQGDSAMYLCASSSQLATSYEQYFGPGTRLTVT.

This clonotype was seen a few times. This chain connects TRBV7-2 to TRBJ2-7; D gene ambiguous. There are 14 residues in the CDR3. Per germline, CDR1 SGHTA and CDR2 FQGNSA. Trimming removed 4 bases from V and 6 bases from J, with 16 bases in between. The CDR3 nucleotides are TGTGCCAGCAGCTCCAGGTCGGAAGGTTCCGAGCAGTACTTC. It yields the protein CASSSRSEGSEQYF.

V is TRBV7-2 and J is TRBJ1-2, with D perhaps matching TRBD1 (5 bases). Germline V gene data show CDR1 as SGHTA and CDR2 as FQGNSA. Trimming pared 2 bases from V and 8 bases from J, leaving 12 bases between. The CDR3 extends over 13 amino acids. The DNA of the CDR3 is TGTGCCAGCAGCTTACAGGGATCGGGAGGCTACACCTTC. This encodes CASSLQGSGGYTF.

The rearrangement joins TRBV5-1 to TRBJ2-7, with D hard to call. Germline loops: CDR1 SGHRS, CDR2 YFSETQ. This CDR3 comprises 14 residues. The V and J ends lost 0 bases and 1 base respectively, with 8 bases between them. CDR3 in DNA: TGCGCCAGCAGCTTGGAGGTAACTTCCTACGAGCAGTACTTC. Translating it yields CASSLEVTSYEQYF. Drawing the rest from reference TRBV5-1 and TRBJ2-7, the complete variable domain is KAGVTQTPRYLIKTRGQQVTLSCSPISGHRSVSWYQQTPGQGLQFLFEYFSETQRNKGNFPGRFSGRQFSNSRSEMNVSTLELGDSALYLCASSLEVTSYEQYFGPGTRLTVT.

The genes are TRBV21-1 and TRBJ1-4; the listed D gene, TRBD1, was not tested against the DNA. TRBV21-1 is a listed pseudogene. The CDR3 consists of 16 residues. The CDR3 DNA reads TGTGCCAGCAGCTCCTCATACGGGTCCCAGGGGGAAAAACTGTTTTTT. Translation gives CASSSSYGSQGEKLFF.

The chain carries TRBV5-1 and TRBJ2-7; 8 bases map to TRBD2. Germline V gene lookup returns CDR1 SGHRS and CDR2 YFSETQ. With V trimmed by 0 bases and J by 0 bases, 2 bases remained unmatched. The CDR3 runs 15 residues. The CDR3 loop reads CASSLDGRVSYEQYF. CDR3 coding DNA: TGCGCCAGCAGCTTGGACGGGAGGGTCTCCTACGAGCAGTACTTC.